One sample yielded the 23 T cell receptor beta chains listed below, sequenced in a study of shared clonotypes between healthy human individuals. Only CD45RO-negative cells positively selected for CCR7 counted as naive CD8 cells, so terminally differentiated effector memory CD45RA+ cells were excluded. Clones were sequenced by immunoSEQ multiplex PCR, and TCRdb holds only the in-frame ones, with some missing. The data contain hundreds of thousands of clones, roughly 95% of them singletons. The specimen was naive CD8+ T cells sorted from blood. These receptors originate from a woman aged 25 to 39 in good health.

The chain employs TRBV28 and TRBJ2-7; 7 positions agree with TRBD2. This CDR3 spans 13 amino acids. V lost 3 bases and J lost 4; bases outside the gene matches: 3. CDR1 is MDHEN, CDR2 SYDVKM, per germline. The CDR3 protein is CASSLWRGYEQYF. The CDR3 DNA is TGTGCCAGCAGTTTGTGGCGGGGGTACGAGCAGTACTTC.

V gene TRBV14 combines with J gene TRBJ2-5, with TRBD2 matching over 12 bases. Germline CDR1 SGHDN, CDR2 FVKESK. V was pared by 0 bases and J by 2 bases, with 4 bases of the junction left unmatched. The CDR3 covers 17 residues. CDR3 in DNA: TGTGCCAGCAGCCAAGATCTCGGACTAGCGGGACAAGAGACCCAGTACTTC. Translating gives CASSQDLGLAGQETQYF.

This clone is a singleton in its sample. V gene TRBV13 combines with J gene TRBJ1-2, with 7 bases aligning to TRBD1. Germline CDR1 is PRHDT and CDR2 is FYEKMQ (reference sequence). This CDR3 comprises 16 residues. J was trimmed by 4 bases and V by 7 bases; bases with no gene match: 15. CDR3 bases: TGTGCCAGCACCCTCTCCGAAGGACAGGCGCCCTATGGCTACACCTTC. It specifies CASTLSEGQAPYGYTF.

The genes are TRBV28 and TRBJ2-2; D perhaps matches TRBD1 (6 bases). The CDR3 runs to 15 residues. Trimming stripped 5 bases from V and 4 bases from J, with 14 bases between. CDR1 is MDHEN and CDR2 is SYDVKM in the germline V gene. In DNA form, the CDR3 reads TGTGCCAGCAGTCTCCCGACAGGCGGCACCGGGGAGCTGTTTTTT. It is translated as CASSLPTGGTGELFF.

This chain joins TRBV4-1 and TRBJ2-1; 7 bases match TRBD2. Germline V lookup: CDR1 MGHRA, CDR2 YSYEKL. The CDR3 is 15 amino acids. Losses at the gene ends were 1 base for V and 9 bases for J; bases not matched to a gene: 9. The CDR3 sequence is CASSQGAGRAPEQFF. The DNA of the CDR3 is TGCGCCAGCAGCCAAGGAGCAGGGAGGGCCCCTGAGCAGTTCTTC.

The CDR3 region is CASSLRTSGSEQYF. DNA for the CDR3: TGTGCCAGCAGTTTGCGGACTAGCGGGAGCGAGCAGTACTTC. The chain has TRBV27 and TRBJ2-7; TRBD2 aligns across 13 bases. CDR3 length equals 14 residues. CDR1 is MNHEY and CDR2 is SMNVEV in the germline V gene (reference sequence). J gave up 6 bases and V 3 bases, and 2 bases lay outside the gene matches.

This chain links TRBV6-1 with TRBJ2-5; D perhaps matches TRBD2 (6 bases). Deletions cut 2 bases from V and 4 bases from J, with 8 bases between. The CDR3 is 13 residues long. Germline CDR1 and CDR2: MNHNS and SASEGT. The CDR3 reads CASSERGSETQYF. CDR3 nucleotides: TGTGCCAGCAGTGAACGGGGGTCAGAGACCCAGTACTTC.

V gene TRBV11-3 combines with J gene TRBJ2-2; 10 positions agree with TRBD1. The CDR3 runs to 15 residues. J was trimmed by 8 bases and V by 4 bases; bases with no gene match: 7. Per germline, CDR1 SGHNT and CDR2 YENEEA. CDR3 bases: TGTGCCAGCAGCTCGACCGACAGGGGGCCGGGGGAGCTGTTTTTT. The encoded protein is CASSSTDRGPGELFF.

The rearrangement uses TRBV28 and TRBJ1-1; D remains ambiguous. Trimming stripped 6 bases from V and 0 bases from J, with 5 bases between. The CDR3 extends over 12 amino acids. The germline gives CDR1 MDHEN, CDR2 SYDVKM. The CDR3 region has the DNA TGTGCCAGCAGGGGGATGAACACTGAAGCTTTCTTT. Protein sequence: CASRGMNTEAFF.

This chain links TRBV7-9 with TRBJ2-5; D gene ambiguous. The DNA end is a closer match to TRBJ2-7, so the J assignment may be wrong. The CDR3 is 14 amino acids. Per the germline V gene, CDR1 is SEHNR and CDR2 is FQNEAQ (reference sequence). CDR3 in DNA: TGTGCCAGCAGCTCTCGGGTGGGTTCCTACGAGCAGTACTTC. This encodes CASSSRVGSYEQYF.

V gene TRBV30 combines with J gene TRBJ2-2; 9 nucleotides align to TRBD1. V lost 5 bases, J lost 6 bases, and 10 bases stayed unmatched. Germline V lookup: CDR1 GTSNPN, CDR2 SVGIG (reference sequence). The CDR3 runs 15 residues. The CDR3 here is CAWEQGAKSPGELFF. The CDR3 region has the DNA TGTGCCTGGGAACAGGGGGCCAAGTCGCCCGGGGAGCTGTTTTTT.

The chain is built from TRBV19 and TRBJ2-7; 7 bases match TRBD1. The CDR3 totals 11 residues. CDR1 is LNHDA, CDR2 SQIVND, per germline (reference sequence). J lost 3 bases, V lost 9 bases, and 2 bases had no gene match. The DNA of the CDR3 is TGTGCCAGCCAGGGGGACTACGAGCAGTACTTC. This gives the protein CASQGDYEQYF.

The gene calls are TRBV7-9 and TRBJ2-7, with 7 positions matching TRBD2. This CDR3 is built from 14 residues. V shed 4 bases, J shed 2 bases, and the junction held 5 bases outside the gene matches. CDR1 is SEHNR, CDR2 FQNEAQ, per germline (reference sequence). The CDR3 loop reads CASSSSGAPYEQYF. The DNA for the CDR3 is TGTGCCAGCAGCTCTAGCGGTGCTCCCTACGAGCAGTACTTC.

The chain joins TRBV6-5 to TRBJ2-7, with a possible D match to TRBD2 (5 bases). V was cut by 4 bases and J by 2 bases, with 9 bases left in between. This CDR3 is built from 13 residues. Germline loops: CDR1 MNHEY, CDR2 SVGAGI. The CDR3 DNA is TGTGCCAGCAGTTTCGACGGGGCCTACGAGCAGTACTTC. It codes for CASSFDGAYEQYF.

This clone appeared once. V and J are TRBV27 and TRBJ2-1; TRBD2 matches at 7 bases. Germline CDR1 MNHEY, CDR2 SMNVEV (reference sequence). This CDR3 is 16 amino acids long. J was trimmed by 6 bases and V by 5 bases; bases with no gene match: 13. The CDR3 is CASSPSGTNVFNEQFF. The CDR3 DNA reads TGTGCCAGCAGTCCGTCGGGGACTAACGTTTTCAATGAGCAGTTCTTC.

The sample holds one count of this clone. This sequence joins TRBV4-1 and TRBJ1-5; 7 nucleotides line up with TRBD1. V shed 0 bases, J shed 9 bases, and the junction held 5 bases outside the gene matches. From germline, CDR1 is MGHRA and CDR2 YSYEKL. This CDR3 is 14 amino acids long. CDR3 DNA sequence: TGCGCCAGCAGCCAAGAAGGGGGCATTCCGCCCCAGCATTTT. Translated: CASSQEGGIPPQHF.

This chain uses TRBV2 with TRBJ2-3; 8 bases are a match to TRBD2. Per germline, CDR1 SNHLY and CDR2 FYNNEI. The V and J ends lost 7 bases and 0 bases, in that order; junction bases with no gene match: 3. The CDR3 extends over 14 amino acids. This CDR3 is CASTWTSSTDTQYF. The CDR3 DNA follows: TGTGCCAGCACTTGGACTAGCAGCACAGATACGCAGTATTTT.

V usage is TRBV27 and J usage is TRBJ1-1; D may be TRBD1 (6 bases). CDR3 length: 11 residues. Trimming removed 11 bases at V and 5 bases at J, with 12 bases between. Per germline, CDR1 MNHEY and CDR2 SMNVEV (reference sequence). CDR3 protein: CASKGVTEAFF. CDR3 nucleotide sequence: TGTGCCTCCAAGGGGGTGACTGAAGCTTTCTTT.

This chain links TRBV29-1 with TRBJ2-7; 13 bases map to TRBD2. Germline trimming cut 2 bases from V and 6 bases from J; bases unmatched to any gene: 4. Germline CDR1 reads SQVTM; CDR2 reads ANQGSEA. The CDR3 has 14 amino acids. The CDR3 bases are TGCAGCGTTGAAACCGGGACTAGCGGGGTCGAGCAGTACTTC. Protein sequence: CSVETGTSGVEQYF.

A remark on this clone: The junction does not match germline at one end; this may be a read error. The V call is TRBV28, the J call TRBJ1-4; a weak D match, TRBD1 (6 bases). CDR3 length: 14 amino acids. Germline lookup yields CDR1 MDHEN and CDR2 SYDVKM. CDR3 in DNA: TGTGCCAGCAGTTTTGGGGGGGCTAAGGAAAAACTGTTTTTT. Residues: CASSFGGAKEKLFF.

The count of this clone is one. This specimen includes other DNA sequences encoding the same CDR3. V usage is TRBV27 and J usage is TRBJ2-5, with TRBD2 identical over 11 bases. The CDR3 runs 15 residues. CDR1 is MNHEY and CDR2 is SMNVEV in the germline V gene (reference sequence). V was pared by 5 bases and J by 3 bases, with 5 bases of the junction left unmatched. CDR3 sequence (DNA): TGTGCCAGCAGTCTTGGGACTAGCGGTAAAGAGACCCAGTACTTC. Translating gives CASSLGTSGKETQYF.

V and J are TRBV10-3 and TRBJ2-1; 13 bases line up with TRBD2. V lost 0 bases, J lost 7 bases, and 6 bases stayed unmatched. Germline V gene lookup returns CDR1 ENHRY and CDR2 SYGVKD. The CDR3 covers 17 residues. The CDR3 spells CAISESSRTSGSNEQFF. The CDR3, as DNA: TGTGCCATCAGTGAGTCTTCCCGGACTAGCGGGAGTAATGAGCAGTTCTTC.

The V and J genes are TRBV20-1 and TRBJ2-5; no firm D call. The J call may be incorrect, as the DNA end agrees better with TRBJ2-7. The germline V gene has CDR1 DFQATT and CDR2 SNEGSKA (reference sequence). The CDR3 consists of 10 residues. This CDR3 is CSAQEVEQYF. The CDR3 coding sequence is TGCAGTGCCCAAGAGGTCGAGCAGTACTTC.